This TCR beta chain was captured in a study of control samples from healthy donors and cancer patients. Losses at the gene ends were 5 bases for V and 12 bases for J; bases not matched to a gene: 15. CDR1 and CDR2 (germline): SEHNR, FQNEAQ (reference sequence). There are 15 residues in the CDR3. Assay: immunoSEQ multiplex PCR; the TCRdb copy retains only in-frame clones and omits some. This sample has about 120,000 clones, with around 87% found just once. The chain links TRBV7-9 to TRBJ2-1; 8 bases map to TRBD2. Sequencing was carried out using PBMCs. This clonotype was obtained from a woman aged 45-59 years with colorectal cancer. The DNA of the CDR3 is TGTGCCAGCAGCATCATAGCGGGGCACCATGATGGGCAGTTCTTC. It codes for CASSIIAGHHDGQFF.